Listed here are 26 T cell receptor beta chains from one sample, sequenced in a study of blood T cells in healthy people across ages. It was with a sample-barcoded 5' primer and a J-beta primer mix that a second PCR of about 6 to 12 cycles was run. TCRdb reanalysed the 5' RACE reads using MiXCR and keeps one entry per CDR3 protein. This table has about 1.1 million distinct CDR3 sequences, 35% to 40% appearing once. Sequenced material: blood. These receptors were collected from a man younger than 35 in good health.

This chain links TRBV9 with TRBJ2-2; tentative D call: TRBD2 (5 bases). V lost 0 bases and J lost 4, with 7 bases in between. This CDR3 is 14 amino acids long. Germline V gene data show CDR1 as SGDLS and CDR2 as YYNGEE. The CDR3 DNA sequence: TGTGCCAGCAGCGTAGCGGGAACCACCGGGGAGCTGTTTTTT. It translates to CASSVAGTTGELFF.

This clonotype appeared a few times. CDR3: CASSQDAGADIQYF. The CDR3 region has the DNA TGCGCCAGCAGCCAAGATGCAGGGGCGGACATTCAGTACTTC. The gene calls are TRBV4-3 and TRBJ2-4, with a tentative D call TRBD1 (6 bases). The CDR3 runs to 14 residues. Between the trimmed V and J ends, which lost 0 bases and 8 bases, there was a span of 11 bases. The germline V gene encodes CDR1 LGHNA and CDR2 YSLEER.

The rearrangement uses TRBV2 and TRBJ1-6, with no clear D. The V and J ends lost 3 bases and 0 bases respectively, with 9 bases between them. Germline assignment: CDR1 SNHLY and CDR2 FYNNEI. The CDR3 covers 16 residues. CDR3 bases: TGTGCCAGCAGTGACGGGAGGAGCTCCTATAATTCACCCCTCCACTTT. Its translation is CASSDGRSSYNSPLHF. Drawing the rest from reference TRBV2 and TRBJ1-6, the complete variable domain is EPEVTQTPSHQVTQMGQEVILRCVPISNHLYFYWYRQILGQKVEFLVSFYNNEISEKSEIFDDQFSVERPDGSNFTLKIRSTKLEDSAMYFCASSDGRSSYNSPLHFGNGTRLTVT.

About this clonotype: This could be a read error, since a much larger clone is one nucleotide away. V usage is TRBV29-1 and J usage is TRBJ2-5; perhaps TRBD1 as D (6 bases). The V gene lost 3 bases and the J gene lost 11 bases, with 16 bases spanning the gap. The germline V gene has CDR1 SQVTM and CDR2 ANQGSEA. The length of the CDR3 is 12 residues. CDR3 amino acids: CSVDSQGSEQYF. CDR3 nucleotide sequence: TGCAGCGTTGACAGCCAGGGGAGTGAGCAGTACTTC. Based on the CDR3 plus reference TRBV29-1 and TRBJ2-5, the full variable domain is SAVISQKPSRDICQRGTSLTIQCQVDSQVTMMFWYRQQPGQSLTLIATANQGSEATYESGFVIDKFPISRPNLTFSTLTVSNMSPEDSSIYLCSVDSQGSEQYFGPGTRLLVL.

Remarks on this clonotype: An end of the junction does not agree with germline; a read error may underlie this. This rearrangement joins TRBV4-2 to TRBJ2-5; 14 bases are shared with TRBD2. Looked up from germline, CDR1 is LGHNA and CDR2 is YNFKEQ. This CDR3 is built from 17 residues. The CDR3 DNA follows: TGTGCCGGCAGCTCGGGACTAGCGGGGGAGTACCAAGAGACCCAGTACTTC. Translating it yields CAGSSGLAGEYQETQYF.

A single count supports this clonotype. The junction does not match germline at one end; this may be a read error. CDR3 loop: CASSPVGENEEYF. CDR3 bases: TGTGCCAGCAGCCCGGTTGGGGAAAACGAGGAGTACTTC. This chain connects TRBV5-6 to TRBJ2-7; D not certain. The CDR3 totals 13 residues. The germline V gene encodes CDR1 SGHDT and CDR2 YYEEEE.

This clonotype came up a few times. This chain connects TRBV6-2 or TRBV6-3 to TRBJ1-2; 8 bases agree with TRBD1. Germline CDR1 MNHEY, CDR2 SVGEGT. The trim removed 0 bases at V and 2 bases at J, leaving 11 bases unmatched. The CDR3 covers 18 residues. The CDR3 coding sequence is TGTGCCAGCAGTTACTCGAGGGACAGGCCAATCCACAACTATGGCTACACCTTC. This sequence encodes CASSYSRDRPIHNYGYTF.

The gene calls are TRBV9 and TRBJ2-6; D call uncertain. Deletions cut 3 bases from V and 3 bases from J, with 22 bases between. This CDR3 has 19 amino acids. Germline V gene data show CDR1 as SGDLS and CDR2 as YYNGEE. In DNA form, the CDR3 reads TGTGCCAGCAGCGAAGATGGATATCAGGTCGGTGGTGGGGCCAACGTCCTGACTTTC. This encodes CASSEDGYQVGGGANVLTF.

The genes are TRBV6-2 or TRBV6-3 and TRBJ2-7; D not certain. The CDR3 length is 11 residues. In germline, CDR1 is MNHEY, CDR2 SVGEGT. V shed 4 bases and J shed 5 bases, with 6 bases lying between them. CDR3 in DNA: TGTGCCAGCAGTTGGGATAACGAGCAGTACTTC. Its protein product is CASSWDNEQYF.

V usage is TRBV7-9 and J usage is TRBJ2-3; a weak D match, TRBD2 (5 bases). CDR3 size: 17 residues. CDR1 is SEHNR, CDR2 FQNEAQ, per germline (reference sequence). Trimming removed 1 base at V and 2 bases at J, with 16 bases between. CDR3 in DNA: TGTGCCAGCAGCTTAGTCCCGGGAATTCTCCCCACAGATACGCAGTATTTT. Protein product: CASSLVPGILPTDTQYF.

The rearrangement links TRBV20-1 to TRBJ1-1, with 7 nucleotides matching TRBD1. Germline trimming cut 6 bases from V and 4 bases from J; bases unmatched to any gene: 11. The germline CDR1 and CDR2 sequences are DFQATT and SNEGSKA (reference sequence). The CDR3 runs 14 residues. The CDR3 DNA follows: TGCAGTGCCACTAGGGACAGCCGGACCACTGAAGCTTTCTTT. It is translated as CSATRDSRTTEAFF.

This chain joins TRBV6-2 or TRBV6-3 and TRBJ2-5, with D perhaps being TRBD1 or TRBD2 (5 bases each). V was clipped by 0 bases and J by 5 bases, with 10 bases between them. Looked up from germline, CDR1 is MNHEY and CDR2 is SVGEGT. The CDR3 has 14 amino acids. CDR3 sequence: CASSYSRGVETQYF. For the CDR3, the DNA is TGTGCCAGCAGTTACTCGAGAGGGGTGGAGACCCAGTACTTC.

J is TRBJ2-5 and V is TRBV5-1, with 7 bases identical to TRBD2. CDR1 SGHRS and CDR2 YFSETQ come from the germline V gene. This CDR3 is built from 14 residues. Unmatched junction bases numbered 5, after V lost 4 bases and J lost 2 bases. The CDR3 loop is CASSRGSSQETQYF. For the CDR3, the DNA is TGCGCCAGCAGCCGCGGGAGTAGTCAAGAGACCCAGTACTTC. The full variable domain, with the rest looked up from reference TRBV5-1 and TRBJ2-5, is KAGVTQTPRYLIKTRGQQVTLSCSPISGHRSVSWYQQTPGQGLQFLFEYFSETQRNKGNFPGRFSGRQFSNSRSEMNVSTLELGDSALYLCASSRGSSQETQYFGPGTRLLVL.

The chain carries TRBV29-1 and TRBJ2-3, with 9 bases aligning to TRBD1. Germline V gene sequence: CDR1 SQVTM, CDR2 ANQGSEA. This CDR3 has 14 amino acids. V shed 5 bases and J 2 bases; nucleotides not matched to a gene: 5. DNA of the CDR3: TGCAGCGTTACCGGACAGGGGACCACAGATACGCAGTATTTT. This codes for CSVTGQGTTDTQYF.

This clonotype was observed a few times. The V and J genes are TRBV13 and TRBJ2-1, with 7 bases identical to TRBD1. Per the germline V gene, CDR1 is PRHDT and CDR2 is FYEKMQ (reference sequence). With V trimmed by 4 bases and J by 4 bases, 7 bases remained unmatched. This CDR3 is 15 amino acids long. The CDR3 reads CASSSTGEVYNEQFF. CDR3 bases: TGTGCCAGCAGCTCAACAGGGGAAGTATACAATGAGCAGTTCTTC.

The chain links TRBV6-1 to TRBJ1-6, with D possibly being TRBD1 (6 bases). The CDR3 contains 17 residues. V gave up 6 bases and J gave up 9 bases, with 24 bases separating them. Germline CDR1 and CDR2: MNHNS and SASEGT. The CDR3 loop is CASSKFTTGTTGSPLHF. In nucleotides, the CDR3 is TGTGCCAGCAGCAAGTTCACCACCGGGACAACGGGTTCACCCCTCCACTTT.

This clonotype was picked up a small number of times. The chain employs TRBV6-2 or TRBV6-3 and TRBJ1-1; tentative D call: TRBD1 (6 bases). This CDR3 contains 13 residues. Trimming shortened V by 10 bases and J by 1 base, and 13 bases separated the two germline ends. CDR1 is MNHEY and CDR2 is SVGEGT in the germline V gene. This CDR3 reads CAITGMGNTEAFF. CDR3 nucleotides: TGTGCCATCACAGGGATGGGGAACACTGAAGCTTTCTTT.

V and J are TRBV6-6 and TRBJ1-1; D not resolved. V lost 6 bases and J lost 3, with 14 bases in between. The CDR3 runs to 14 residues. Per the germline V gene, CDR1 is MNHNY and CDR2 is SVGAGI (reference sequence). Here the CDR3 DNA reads TGTGCCAGCAGCCGGGGATTCATGGACACTGAAGCTTTCTTT. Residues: CASSRGFMDTEAFF.

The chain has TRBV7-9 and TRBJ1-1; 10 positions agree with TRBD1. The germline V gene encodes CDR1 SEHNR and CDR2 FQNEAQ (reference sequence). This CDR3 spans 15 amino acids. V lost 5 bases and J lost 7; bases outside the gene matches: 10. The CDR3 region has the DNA TGTGCCAGCAGCCGTTACCTCGGGACAGGGGTTGAAGCTTTCTTT. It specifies CASSRYLGTGVEAFF.

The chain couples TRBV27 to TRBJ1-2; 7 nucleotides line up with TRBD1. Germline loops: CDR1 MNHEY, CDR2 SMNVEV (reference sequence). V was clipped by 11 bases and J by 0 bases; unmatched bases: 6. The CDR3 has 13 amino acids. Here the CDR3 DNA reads TGTGCCGCAAGACAGGGACCTAACTATGGCTACACCTTC. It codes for CAARQGPNYGYTF.

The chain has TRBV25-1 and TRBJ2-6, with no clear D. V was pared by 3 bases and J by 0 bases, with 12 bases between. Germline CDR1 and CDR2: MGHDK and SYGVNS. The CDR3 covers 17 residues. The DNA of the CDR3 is TGTGCCAGCAGTGATACGACCGGCGTCTCTGGGGCCAACGTCCTGACTTTC. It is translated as CASSDTTGVSGANVLTF.

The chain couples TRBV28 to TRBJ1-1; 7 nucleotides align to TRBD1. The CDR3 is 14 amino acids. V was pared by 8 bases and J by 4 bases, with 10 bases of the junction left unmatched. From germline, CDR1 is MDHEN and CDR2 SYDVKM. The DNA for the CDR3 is TGTGCCAGCTATTTCGGACAGGCCGGCACTGAAGCTTTCTTT. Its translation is CASYFGQAGTEAFF.

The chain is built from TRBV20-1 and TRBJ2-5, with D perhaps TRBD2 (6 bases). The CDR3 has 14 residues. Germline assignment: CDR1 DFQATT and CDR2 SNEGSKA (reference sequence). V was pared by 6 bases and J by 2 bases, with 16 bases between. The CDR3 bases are TGCAGTGCATTGGGGGGAGAACCTCAAGAGACCCAGTACTTC. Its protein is CSALGGEPQETQYF.

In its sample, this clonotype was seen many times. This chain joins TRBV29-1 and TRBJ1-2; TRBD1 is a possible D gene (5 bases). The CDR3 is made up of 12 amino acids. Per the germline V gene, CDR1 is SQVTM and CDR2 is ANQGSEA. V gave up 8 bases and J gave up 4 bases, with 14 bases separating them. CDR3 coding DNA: TGCAGCCCTCAAGGGACGTTCTATGGCTACACCTTC. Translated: CSPQGTFYGYTF.

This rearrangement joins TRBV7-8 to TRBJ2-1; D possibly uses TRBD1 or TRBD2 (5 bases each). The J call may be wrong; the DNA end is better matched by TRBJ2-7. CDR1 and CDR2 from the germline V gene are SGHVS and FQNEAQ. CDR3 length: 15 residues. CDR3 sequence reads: CASSRGPSSYNEQYF. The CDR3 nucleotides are TGTGCCAGCAGCCGGGGCCCCAGCTCCTACAATGAGCAGTACTTC.

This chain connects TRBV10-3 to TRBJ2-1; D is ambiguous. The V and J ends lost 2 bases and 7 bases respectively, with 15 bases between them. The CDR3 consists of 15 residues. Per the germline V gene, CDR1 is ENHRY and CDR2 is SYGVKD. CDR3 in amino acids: CAISETQLPGNEQFF. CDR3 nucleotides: TGTGCCATCAGTGAGACCCAGCTCCCTGGGAATGAGCAGTTCTTC.